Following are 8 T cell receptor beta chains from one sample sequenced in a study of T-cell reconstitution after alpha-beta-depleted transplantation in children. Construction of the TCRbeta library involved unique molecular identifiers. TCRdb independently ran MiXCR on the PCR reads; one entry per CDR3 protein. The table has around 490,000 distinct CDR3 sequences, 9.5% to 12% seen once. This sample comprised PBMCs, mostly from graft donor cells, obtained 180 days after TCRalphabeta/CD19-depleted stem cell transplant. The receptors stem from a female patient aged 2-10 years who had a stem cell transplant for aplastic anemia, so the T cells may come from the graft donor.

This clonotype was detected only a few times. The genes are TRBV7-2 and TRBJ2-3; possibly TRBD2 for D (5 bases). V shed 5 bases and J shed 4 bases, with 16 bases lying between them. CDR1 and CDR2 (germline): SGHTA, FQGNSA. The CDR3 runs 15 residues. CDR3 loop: CASSPTQTRADTQYF. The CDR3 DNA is TGTGCCAGCAGCCCAACCCAAACTAGAGCAGATACGCAGTATTTT. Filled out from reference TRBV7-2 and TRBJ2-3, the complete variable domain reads GAGVSQSPSNKVTEKGKDVELRCDPISGHTALYWYRQSLGQGLEFLIYFQGNSAPDKSGLPSDRFSAERTGGSVSTLTIQRTQQEDSAVYLCASSPTQTRADTQYFGPGTRLTVL.

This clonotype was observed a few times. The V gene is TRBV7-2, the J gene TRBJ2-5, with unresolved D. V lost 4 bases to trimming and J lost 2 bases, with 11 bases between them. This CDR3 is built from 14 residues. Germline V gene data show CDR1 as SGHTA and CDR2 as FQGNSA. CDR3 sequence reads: CASSSRTSQETQYF. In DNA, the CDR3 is TGTGCCAGCAGCTCTCGGACGAGTCAAGAGACCCAGTACTTC.

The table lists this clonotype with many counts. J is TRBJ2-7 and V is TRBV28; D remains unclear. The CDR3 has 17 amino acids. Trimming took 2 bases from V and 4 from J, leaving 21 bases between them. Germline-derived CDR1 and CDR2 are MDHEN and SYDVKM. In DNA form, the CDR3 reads TGTGCCAGCAGTTTAACCCCCGGATCCGGGCTAATATACGAGCAGTACGTC. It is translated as CASSLTPGSGLIYEQYV.

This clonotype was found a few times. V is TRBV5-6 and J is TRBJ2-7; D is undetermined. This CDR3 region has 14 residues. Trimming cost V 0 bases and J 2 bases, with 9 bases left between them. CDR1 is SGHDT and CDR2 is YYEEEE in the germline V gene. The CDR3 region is CASSLVASPYEQYF. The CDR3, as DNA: TGTGCCAGCAGCTTGGTGGCCTCTCCCTACGAGCAGTACTTC.

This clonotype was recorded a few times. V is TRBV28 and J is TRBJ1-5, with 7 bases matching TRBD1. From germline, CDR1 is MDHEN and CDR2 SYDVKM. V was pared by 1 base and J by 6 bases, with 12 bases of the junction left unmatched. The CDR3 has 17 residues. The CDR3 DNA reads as TGTGCCAGCAGTTTATTATCCCCGGACAGGAGTTGTCAGCCCCAGCATTTT. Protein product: CASSLLSPDRSCQPQHF. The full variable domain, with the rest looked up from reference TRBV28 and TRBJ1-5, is DVKVTQSSRYLVKRTGEKVFLECVQDMDHENMFWYRQDPGLGLRLIYFSYDVKMKEKGDIPEGYSVSREKKERFSLILESASTNQTSMYLCASSLLSPDRSCQPQHFGDGTRLSIL.

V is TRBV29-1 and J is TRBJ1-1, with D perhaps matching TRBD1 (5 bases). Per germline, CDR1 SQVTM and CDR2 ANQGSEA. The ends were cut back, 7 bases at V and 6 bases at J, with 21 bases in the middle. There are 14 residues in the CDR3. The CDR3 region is CSARGERVSAEAFF. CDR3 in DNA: TGCAGCGCCCGGGGGGAAAGGGTTTCGGCTGAAGCTTTCTTT. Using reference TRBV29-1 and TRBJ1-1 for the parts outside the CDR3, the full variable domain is SAVISQKPSRDICQRGTSLTIQCQVDSQVTMMFWYRQQPGQSLTLIATANQGSEATYESGFVIDKFPISRPNLTFSTLTVSNMSPEDSSIYLCSARGERVSAEAFFGQGTRLTVV.

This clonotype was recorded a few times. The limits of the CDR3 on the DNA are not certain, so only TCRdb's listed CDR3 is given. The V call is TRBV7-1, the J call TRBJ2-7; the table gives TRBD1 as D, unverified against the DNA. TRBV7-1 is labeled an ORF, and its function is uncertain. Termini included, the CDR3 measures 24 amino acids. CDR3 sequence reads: CASSSTRLRAVRRAGHHPGYEQYV.

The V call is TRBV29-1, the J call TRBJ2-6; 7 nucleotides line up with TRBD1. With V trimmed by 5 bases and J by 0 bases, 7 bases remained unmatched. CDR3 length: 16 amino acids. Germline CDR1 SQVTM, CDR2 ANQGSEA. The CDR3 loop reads CSVPLNRGSGANVLTF. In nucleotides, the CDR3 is TGCAGCGTTCCTTTAAACAGGGGCTCTGGGGCCAACGTCCTGACTTTC.